This T cell receptor (beta chain) emerged from a study of blood T cells in healthy people across ages. Per individual sample, total RNA of at least 5 micrograms was extracted. For this clonotype: The antigen is unknown. Being one base from a much bigger clone, this may be a read error.

General study points: Donor CMV infection status was unknown, possibly confounding age-related changes in expanded clonotypes.

The CDR3 totals 18 residues. The V segment lost 1 base and the J segment 0 bases; nucleotides outside the gene matches: 6. CDR1 LGHNA and CDR2 YSLEER come from the germline V gene. Primed by a sample-barcoded 5' primer and a J-beta primer mix, a second PCR proceeded for 7 to 11 cycles. TCRdb itself ran the 5' RACE reads through MiXCR, one entry per CDR3 protein. This table has about 730,000 distinct CDR3 sequences, approximately 39% appearing once. The sequence was collected from a woman aged 60-75 years in good health. Sequencing used blood. The chain employs TRBV4-3 and TRBJ2-1, with 10 bases matching TRBD2. CDR3 bases: TGCGCCAGCAGCCAAGGGACTAGCGGACGAAGCTCCTACAATGAGCAGTTCTTC. Translation: CASSQGTSGRSSYNEQFF.